The rows below give T cell receptor beta chains drawn from one sample of a study of shared clonotypes between healthy human individuals. The method was immunoSEQ multiplex PCR; TCRdb's version includes in-frame clones alone and lacks a portion of them. This table has roughly 530,000 clones, 95% to 97% appearing once. The sequenced sample consisted of naive CD4+ T cells sorted from blood. The receptor set was obtained from a woman in her 30s in good health. Both conserved end residues are part of each CDR3. A D gene is named only where the DNA matches it firmly. The listing skips clone size in some rows; elsewhere it reads once, few, many or a size class.

D gene	clone size	V gene	J gene	CDR3 protein	CDR3 DNA
.	.	TRBV7-9	TRBJ2-1	CASSGDDEQFF	TGTGCCAGCAGTGGAGATGATGAGCAGTTCTTC
.	.	TRBV15	TRBJ1-1	CATSSLLNTEAFF	TGTGCCACCAGCAGCCTGTTGAACACTGAAGCTTTCTTT
.	once	TRBV28	TRBJ1-5	CASRTNPGGGSGNQPQHF	TGTGCCAGCAGAACGAACCCCGGAGGGGGATCGGGCAATCAGCCCCAGCATTTT
.	.	TRBV6-6	TRBJ2-4	CASSYPGGGDIQYF	TGTGCCAGCAGTTACCCCGGGGGTGGGGACATTCAGTACTTC
TRBD1	once	TRBV19	TRBJ1-3	CASRNRGSSGNTIYF	TGTGCCAGTCGAAACAGGGGAAGCTCTGGAAACACCATATATTTT
.	.	TRBV7-8	TRBJ2-1	CASSQDRQRNNEQFF	TGTGCCAGCAGCCAAGATAGACAGCGAAACAATGAGCAGTTCTTC
.	.	TRBV18	TRBJ1-1	CASSPAGDPEAFF	TGTGCCAGCTCACCGGCAGGGGACCCTGAAGCTTTCTTT
.	.	TRBV6-1	TRBJ2-7	CASSEGPTSSYEQYF	TGTGCCAGCAGTGAAGGACCGACCTCTTCCTACGAGCAGTACTTC
.	once	TRBV4-1	TRBJ2-2	CASSRRIGVWNTGELFF	TGCGCCAGCAGCCGGCGGATCGGGGTTTGGAACACCGGGGAGCTGTTTTTT
.	few	TRBV30	TRBJ2-7	CAWSVGGSEQYF	TGTGCCTGGAGTGTTGGAGGGAGCGAGCAGTACTTC
TRBD1	.	TRBV18	TRBJ1-1	CASSSQGAPMNTEAFF	TGTGCCAGCTCATCCCAGGGGGCACCTATGAACACTGAAGCTTTCTTT
TRBD2	.	TRBV6-6	TRBJ2-1	CASSSGLGSRSEQFF	TGTGCCAGCAGTTCGGGACTAGGTAGTCGATCTGAGCAGTTCTTC